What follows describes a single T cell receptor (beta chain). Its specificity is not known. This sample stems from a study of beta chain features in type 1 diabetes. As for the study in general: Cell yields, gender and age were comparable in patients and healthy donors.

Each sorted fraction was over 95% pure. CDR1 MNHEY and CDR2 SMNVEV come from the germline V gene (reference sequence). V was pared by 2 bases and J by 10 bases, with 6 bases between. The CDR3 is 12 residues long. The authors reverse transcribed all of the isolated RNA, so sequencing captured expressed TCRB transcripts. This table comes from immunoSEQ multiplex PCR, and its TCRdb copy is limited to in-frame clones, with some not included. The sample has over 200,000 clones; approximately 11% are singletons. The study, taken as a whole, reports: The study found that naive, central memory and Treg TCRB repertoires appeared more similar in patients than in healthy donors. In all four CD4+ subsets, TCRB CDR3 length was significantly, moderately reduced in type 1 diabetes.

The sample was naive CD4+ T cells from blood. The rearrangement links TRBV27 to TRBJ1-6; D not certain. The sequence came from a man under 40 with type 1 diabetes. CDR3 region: CASSLSSSPLHF. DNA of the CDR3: TGTGCCAGCAGTTTAAGCTCCTCACCCCTCCACTTT.